The TCR beta chain under discussion was sequenced for a study of cytomegalovirus exposure and HLA in healthy donors. As for the study in general: An early release of data contained some 80 million unique TCRs, which came from HLA-typed donors. Study observations and caveats: Highly shared sequence variants in one cluster were likely a sequencing artifact.

A word on this clone: No antigen is known for it.

Use of 60 Vbeta and 13 Jbeta primers characterized the PCR. The assay was immunoSEQ multiplex PCR, and TCRdb's table has in-frame clones only and misses some. In the table there are about 140,000 clones, over 60% of which are singletons. The length of the CDR3 is 15 residues. Looked up from germline, CDR1 is SGDLS and CDR2 is YYNGEE. V lost 1 base, J lost 1 base, and 10 bases lay in between. The sequencing input was PBMCs. The source of this sequence is a woman in her forties or fifties in good health and CMV-seronegative. This chain uses TRBV9 with TRBJ2-3, with a tentative D call TRBD1 (6 bases). The CDR3 protein is CASSVNRDRTDTQYF. For the CDR3, the DNA is TGTGCCAGCAGCGTAAACAGGGATCGCACAGATACGCAGTATTTT.